This entry concerns a single T cell receptor beta chain. This sample is part of a study of blood T cell repertoires in COVID-19. Study details: In each case, the material was cDNA or gDNA derived from T cells, B-cell-depleted T cells, or PBMCs.

V was clipped by 6 bases and J by 2 bases; unmatched bases: 6. This CDR3 is 15 amino acids long. Germline V lookup: CDR1 SEHNR, CDR2 FQNEAQ (reference sequence). Clones were read by immunoSEQ multiplex PCR, and TCRdb kept only the in-frame ones, dropping some. Counted here are about 41,000 clones, more than 75% occurring once; the ten biggest clones make up about 4.8%. This sequence originates from a human donor in a cohort sampled during active COVID-19. Specimen: peripheral blood. The rearrangement uses TRBV7-9 and TRBJ2-5; TRBD1 matches 10 bases. The CDR3 nucleotides are TGTGCCAGCAGTTACCGGGACAGGGGTCAAGAGACCCAGTACTTC. This gives the protein CASSYRDRGQETQYF.